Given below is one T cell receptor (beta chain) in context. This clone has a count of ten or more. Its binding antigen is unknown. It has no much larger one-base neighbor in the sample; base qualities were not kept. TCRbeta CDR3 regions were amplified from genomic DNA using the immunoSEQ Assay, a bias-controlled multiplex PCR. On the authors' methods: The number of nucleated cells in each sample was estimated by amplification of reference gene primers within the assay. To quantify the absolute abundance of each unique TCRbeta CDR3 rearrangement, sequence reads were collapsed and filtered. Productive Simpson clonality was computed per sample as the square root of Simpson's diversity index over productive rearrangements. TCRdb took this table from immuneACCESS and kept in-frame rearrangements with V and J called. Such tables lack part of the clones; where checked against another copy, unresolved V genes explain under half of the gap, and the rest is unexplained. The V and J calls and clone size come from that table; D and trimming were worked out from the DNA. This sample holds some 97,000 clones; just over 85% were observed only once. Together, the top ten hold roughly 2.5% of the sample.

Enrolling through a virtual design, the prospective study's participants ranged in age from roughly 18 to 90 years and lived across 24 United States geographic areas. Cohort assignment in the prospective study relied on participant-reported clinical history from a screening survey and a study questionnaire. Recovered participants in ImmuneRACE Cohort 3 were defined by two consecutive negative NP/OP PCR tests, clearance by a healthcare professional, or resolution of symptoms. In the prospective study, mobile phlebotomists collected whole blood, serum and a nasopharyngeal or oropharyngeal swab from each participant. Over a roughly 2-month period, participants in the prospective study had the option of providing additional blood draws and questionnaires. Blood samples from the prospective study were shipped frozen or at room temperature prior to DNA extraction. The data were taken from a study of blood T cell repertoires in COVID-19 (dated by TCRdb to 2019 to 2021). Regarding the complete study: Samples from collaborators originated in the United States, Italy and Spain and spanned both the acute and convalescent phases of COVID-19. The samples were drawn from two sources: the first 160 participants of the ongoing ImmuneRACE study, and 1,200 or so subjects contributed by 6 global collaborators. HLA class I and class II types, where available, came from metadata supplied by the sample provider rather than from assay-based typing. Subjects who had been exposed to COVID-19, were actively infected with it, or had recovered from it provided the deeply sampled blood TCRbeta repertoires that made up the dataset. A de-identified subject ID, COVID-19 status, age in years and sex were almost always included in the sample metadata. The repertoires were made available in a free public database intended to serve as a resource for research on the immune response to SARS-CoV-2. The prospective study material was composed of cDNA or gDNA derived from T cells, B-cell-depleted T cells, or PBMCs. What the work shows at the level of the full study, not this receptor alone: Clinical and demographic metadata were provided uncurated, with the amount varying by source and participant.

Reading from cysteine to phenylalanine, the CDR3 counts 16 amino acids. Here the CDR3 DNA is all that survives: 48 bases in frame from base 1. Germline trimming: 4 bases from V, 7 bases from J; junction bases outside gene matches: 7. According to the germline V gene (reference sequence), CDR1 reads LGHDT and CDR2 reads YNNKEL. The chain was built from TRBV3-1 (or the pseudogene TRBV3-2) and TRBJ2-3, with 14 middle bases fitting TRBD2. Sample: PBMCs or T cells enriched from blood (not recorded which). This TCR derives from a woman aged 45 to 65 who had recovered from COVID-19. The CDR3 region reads CASSLKTSGRGNTQYF. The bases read TGTGCCAGCAGCCTAAAGACTAGCGGGAGGGGCAATACGCAGTATTTT.